This TCR beta chain was recorded in a study of T cells in Graves' hyperthyroidism and ophthalmopathy. Germline assignment: CDR1 SGHTA and CDR2 FQGNSA. CDR3 length: 15 amino acids. The V gene end was trimmed by 5 bases and the J gene end by 7 bases; junction bases not matched to a gene: 10. Amplified TCR beta CDR3 regions derived from RNA transcripts. First-round RT-PCR of the TCR CDR3 relied on the HTBI primer set. TCRdb reprocessed the multiplex PCR reads with MiXCR, giving one entry per CDR3 protein. The sample shows 300,000 to 450,000 distinct CDR3 sequences, around a sixth of them seen only once. This clonotype came up many times. The antigen remains unidentified. Using 10 ml of fresh peripheral blood, PBMCs were prepared. Study-wide findings and caveats: Blood also showed most of the thyroid clonotypes that were expanded above 0.001.

This clonotype originated in a woman between 18 and 29 years old with Graves' hyperthyroidism that later progressed to Graves' ophthalmopathy. This chain connects TRBV7-2 to TRBJ1-2; 10 bases are shared with TRBD1. The sample comprised blood. CDR3 sequence reads: CASSLHPRDRGGYTF. The CDR3 nucleotides read TGTGCCAGCAGCCTCCACCCCCGGGACAGGGGTGGCTACACCTTC.